The 17 T cell receptor beta chains listed next were all sequenced from one sample in a study of cytomegalovirus exposure and HLA in healthy donors. Vbeta (60) and Jbeta (13) primers were used in the PCR. Only in-frame clones appear in the TCRdb table, and some are missing; sequencing was by immunoSEQ multiplex PCR. The sample lists 90,000 to 100,000 clones; around 80% were seen once. The sample taken for sequencing was PBMCs. The origin of the receptors is a man aged 55 to 70 in good health and CMV-seropositive.

The V gene is TRBV2, the J gene TRBJ2-5; 8 bases align to TRBD2. Germline loops: CDR1 SNHLY, CDR2 FYNNEI. The J segment lost 4 bases and the V segment lost 6 bases, leaving 13 bases of the junction unmatched. This CDR3 is built from 16 residues. For the CDR3, the DNA is TGTGCCAGCAGCGGGCCGGGGGGGACGTTGGGAGAGACCCAGTACTTC. This codes for CASSGPGGTLGETQYF.

V and J are TRBV27 and TRBJ1-2; 10 bases fit TRBD1. The V segment lost 3 bases and the J segment 8 bases; nucleotides outside the gene matches: 12. CDR1 and CDR2 (germline): MNHEY, SMNVEV (reference sequence). The CDR3 has 16 amino acids. Written as DNA, the CDR3 is TGTGCCAGCAGTTTGAGGCCGGGACAGGGGCATCTGGGCTACACCTTC. This gives the protein CASSLRPGQGHLGYTF.

The chain couples TRBV27 to TRBJ2-7, with 7 bases matching TRBD1. The CDR3 length is 14 residues. V was pared by 5 bases and J by 6 bases, with 10 bases of the junction left unmatched. Germline CDR1 reads MNHEY; CDR2 reads SMNVEV (reference sequence). The DNA of the CDR3 is TGTGCCAGCAGTCCCCAGGGGGTTTGGGGCGAGCAGTACTTC. Translated, it gives CASSPQGVWGEQYF.

The rearrangement uses TRBV2 and TRBJ1-5; perhaps TRBD1 as D (5 bases). From germline, CDR1 is SNHLY and CDR2 FYNNEI. Trimming pared 6 bases from V and 5 bases from J, leaving 17 bases between. The CDR3 loop spans 15 amino acids. The CDR3 DNA sequence: TGTGCCAGCAGCCGGGCCCCGGCGGGGGATCAGCCCCAGCATTTT. This gives the protein CASSRAPAGDQPQHF.

The rearrangement links TRBV9 to TRBJ1-2; the match to TRBD1 covers 8 bases. This CDR3 contains 16 residues. With 1 base clipped from V and 0 bases from J, the junction kept 5 bases outside the gene matches. Germline V gene sequence: CDR1 SGDLS, CDR2 YYNGEE. The CDR3 bases are TGTGCCAGCAGCGTAATTGACAGGGGAGCTAACTATGGCTACACCTTC. It yields the protein CASSVIDRGANYGYTF.

CDR3 in DNA: TGTGCCAGCAGCTTACCCGGACAGGGTGAATCCTACAATGAGCAGTTCTTC. It yields the protein CASSLPGQGESYNEQFF. The rearrangement uses TRBV7-9 and TRBJ2-1, with 8 bases that match TRBD1. The CDR3 totals 17 residues. Germline trimming cut 2 bases from V and 1 base from J; bases unmatched to any gene: 7. CDR1 is SEHNR and CDR2 is FQNEAQ in the germline V gene (reference sequence).

The CDR3 nucleotides are TGTGCCAGCAGCTGGGGGGATGGGGATACGCAGTATTTT. Protein product: CASSWGDGDTQYF. The gene calls are TRBV2 and TRBJ2-3; D may be TRBD2 (6 bases). V lost 6 bases and J lost 6, with 13 bases in between. CDR3 length: 13 residues. Per germline, CDR1 SNHLY and CDR2 FYNNEI.

Only a few counts were recorded for this clone. The rearrangement joins TRBV9 to TRBJ1-2; weak D call: TRBD1 (5 bases). V gave up 4 bases and J gave up 8 bases, with 18 bases separating them. This CDR3 spans 14 amino acids. Germline CDR1 SGDLS, CDR2 YYNGEE. CDR3 DNA sequence: TGTGCCAGCAGCACCCAATGGGGGGGGAGCGGCTACACCTTC. This sequence encodes CASSTQWGGSGYTF. Filled out from reference TRBV9 and TRBJ1-2, the complete variable domain reads DSGVTQTPKHLITATGQRVTLRCSPRSGDLSVYWYQQSLDQGLQFLIQYYNGEERAKGNILERFSAQQFPDLHSELNLSSLELGDSALYFCASSTQWGGSGYTFGSGTRLTVV.

The sample holds a few counts of this clone. The V call is TRBV5-6, the J call TRBJ2-1; D is possibly TRBD1 (6 bases). Per germline, CDR1 SGHDT and CDR2 YYEEEE. Trimming removed 0 bases from V and 0 bases from J, with 10 bases in between. The CDR3 runs to 16 residues. Here the CDR3 reads CASSLVLGASYNEQFF. CDR3 nucleotide sequence: TGTGCCAGCAGCTTGGTGCTGGGGGCCTCCTACAATGAGCAGTTCTTC.

This clone was observed a few times. The V call is TRBV18, the J call TRBJ1-3; D not resolved. This CDR3 contains 11 residues. Germline loops: CDR1 KGHSH, CDR2 LQKENI. V lost 6 bases, J lost 8 bases, and 8 bases lay in between. This CDR3 reads CASSLSDTIYF. The CDR3 region has the DNA TGTGCCAGCTCCCTCTCGGACACCATATATTTT.

CDR3 bases: TGCAGCGTTGGGGCAAGACAGAATCAGCCCCAGCATTTT. Residues: CSVGARQNQPQHF. The rearrangement uses TRBV29-1 and TRBJ1-5, with D possibly matching TRBD1 (5 bases). The CDR3 sequence is 13 residues long. V lost 4 bases and J 4 bases, leaving 11 bases between the germline ends. Germline CDR1 is SQVTM and CDR2 is ANQGSEA.

V usage is TRBV15 and J usage is TRBJ2-5; weak D call: TRBD1 (5 bases). CDR3 length: 18 amino acids. From germline, CDR1 is LNHNV and CDR2 YYDKDF (reference sequence). The V end lost 0 bases, the J end lost 5 bases, and 22 bases lay between the germline ends. In DNA form, the CDR3 reads TGTGCCACCAGCAGAGATTCAGCGTTAGGGCCGCACAGGGAGACCCAGTACTTC. The encoded protein is CATSRDSALGPHRETQYF. Supplemented by reference TRBV15 and TRBJ2-5, the full variable domain reads DAMVIQNPRYQVTQFGKPVTLSCSQTLNHNVMYWYQQKSSQAPKLLFHYYDKDFNNEADTPDNFQSRRPNTSFCFLDIRSPGLGDTAMYLCATSRDSALGPHRETQYFGPGTRLLVL.

Comments on this clone: The junction differs from germline at one of its ends, possibly a read error. The genes are TRBV5-1 and TRBJ1-1; D gene ambiguous. Germline values: CDR1 SGHRS, CDR2 YFSETQ. CDR3 size: 13 residues. In DNA form, the CDR3 reads TGCGCCAGCAGCATTCGGGTGAACGCTGAAGCTTTCTTT. Protein: CASSIRVNAEAFF. Variable domain in full (rest from reference TRBV5-1 and TRBJ1-1): KAGVTQTPRYLIKTRGQQVTLSCSPISGHRSVSWYQQTPGQGLQFLFEYFSETQRNKGNFPGRFSGRQFSNSRSEMNVSTLELGDSALYLCASSIRVNAEAFFGQGTRLTVV.

This clone was found a few times. V gene TRBV10-2 combines with J gene TRBJ1-1; 8 nucleotides align to TRBD1. Germline V gene sequence: CDR1 WSHSY, CDR2 SAAADI. CDR3 length: 13 amino acids. After removal of 7 bases from V and 4 bases from J, the junction contained 5 bases not matched to a gene. CDR3 DNA sequence: TGCGCCAGCACACTTGACAGGGGCACTGAAGCTTTCTTT. Its translation: CASTLDRGTEAFF.

The chain joins TRBV9 to TRBJ1-3; a possible D gene is TRBD1 (5 bases). This CDR3 spans 15 amino acids. The germline V and J ends were trimmed by 3 bases and 0 bases, with 10 bases remaining between them. CDR1 and CDR2 from the germline V gene are SGDLS and YYNGEE. In DNA form, the CDR3 reads TGTGCCAGCAGCGCTGGGACTTCCTCTGGAAACACCATATATTTT. Translated: CASSAGTSSGNTIYF.

The chain employs TRBV6-5 and TRBJ2-1; the D gene is possibly TRBD2 (7 bases). The CDR3 extends over 15 amino acids. Trimming removed 7 bases from V and 4 bases from J, with 17 bases in between. Germline V lookup: CDR1 MNHEY, CDR2 SVGAGI. CDR3 in DNA: TGTGCCAGCAAAGTCGGGGGGCGAACTTACAATGAGCAGTTCTTC. This translates into CASKVGGRTYNEQFF.

This clone was seen a handful of times. V and J are TRBV6-1 and TRBJ1-2, with 7 bases lining up with TRBD1. This CDR3 spans 13 amino acids. Germline V gives CDR1 MNHNS, CDR2 SASEGT. V was pared by 6 bases and J by 6 bases, with 7 bases of the junction left unmatched. The CDR3 loop is CASRETGLNGYTF. For the CDR3, the DNA is TGTGCCAGCAGGGAGACAGGGCTCAATGGCTACACCTTC.